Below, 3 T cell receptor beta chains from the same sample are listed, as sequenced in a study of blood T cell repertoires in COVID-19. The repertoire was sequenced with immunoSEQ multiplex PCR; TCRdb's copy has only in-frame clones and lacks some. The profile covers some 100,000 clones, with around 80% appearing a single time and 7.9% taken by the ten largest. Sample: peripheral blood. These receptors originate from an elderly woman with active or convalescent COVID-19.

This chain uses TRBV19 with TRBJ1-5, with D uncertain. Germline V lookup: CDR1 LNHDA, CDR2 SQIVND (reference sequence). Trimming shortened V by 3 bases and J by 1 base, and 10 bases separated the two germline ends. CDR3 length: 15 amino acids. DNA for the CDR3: TGTGCCAGTAGTATTACTGAGGCGAGCAATCAGCCCCAGCATTTT. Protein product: CASSITEASNQPQHF.

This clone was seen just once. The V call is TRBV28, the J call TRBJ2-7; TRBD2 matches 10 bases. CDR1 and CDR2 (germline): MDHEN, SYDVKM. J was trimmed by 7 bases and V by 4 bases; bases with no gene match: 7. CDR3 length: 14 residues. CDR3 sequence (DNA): TGTGCCAGCAGTTCTGTCCCTAGCGGGGGAGAGCAGTACTTC. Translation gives CASSSVPSGGEQYF.

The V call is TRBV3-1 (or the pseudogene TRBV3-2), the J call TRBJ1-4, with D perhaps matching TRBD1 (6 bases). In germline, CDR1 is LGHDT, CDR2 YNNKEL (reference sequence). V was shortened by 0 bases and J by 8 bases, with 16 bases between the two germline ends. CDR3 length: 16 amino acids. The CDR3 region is CASSQDSTGEREKLFF. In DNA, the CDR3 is TGTGCCAGCAGCCAAGATTCGACAGGAGAAAGGGAAAAACTGTTTTTT.